Here is one T cell receptor beta chain with its context. Its antigen is not known. Clones were sequenced by immunoSEQ multiplex PCR, and TCRdb holds only the in-frame ones, with some missing. The sample has some 150,000 clones; about 92% are singletons. This record belongs to a study of OX40 agonist ivuxolimab in advanced cancers. For the study at large: Aged roughly 23 to 90 with a mean of 60 years, they were under 85% male.

Study-level results: The authors also found low normalized T-cell clonal expansion in some nonresponders. Among patients with partial responses at 0.1-3.0 mg/kg, clonal expansion was among the lowest.

The germline gives CDR1 LNHDA, CDR2 SQIVND (reference sequence). This CDR3 has 13 residues. V was trimmed by 1 base and J by 2 bases, leaving 6 bases between them. The V gene is TRBV19, the J gene TRBJ2-7; D unresolved. The sequencing here drew on CD4+ or CD8+ T cells sorted from blood, taken in a trial of the OX40 agonist ivuxolimab. The TCR was taken from an adult with an advanced solid tumor such as melanoma, head and neck, liver or kidney cancer. The CDR3 reads CASSIGPAYEQYF. For the CDR3, the DNA is TGTGCCAGTAGTATAGGGCCAGCCTACGAGCAGTACTTC. The variable domain in full, with the rest retrieved from reference TRBV19 and TRBJ2-7, is DGGITQSPKYLFRKEGQNVTLSCEQNLNHDAMYWYRQDPGQGLRLIYYSQIVNDFQKGDIAEGYSVSREKKESFPLTVTSAQKNPTAFYLCASSIGPAYEQYFGPGTRLTVT.